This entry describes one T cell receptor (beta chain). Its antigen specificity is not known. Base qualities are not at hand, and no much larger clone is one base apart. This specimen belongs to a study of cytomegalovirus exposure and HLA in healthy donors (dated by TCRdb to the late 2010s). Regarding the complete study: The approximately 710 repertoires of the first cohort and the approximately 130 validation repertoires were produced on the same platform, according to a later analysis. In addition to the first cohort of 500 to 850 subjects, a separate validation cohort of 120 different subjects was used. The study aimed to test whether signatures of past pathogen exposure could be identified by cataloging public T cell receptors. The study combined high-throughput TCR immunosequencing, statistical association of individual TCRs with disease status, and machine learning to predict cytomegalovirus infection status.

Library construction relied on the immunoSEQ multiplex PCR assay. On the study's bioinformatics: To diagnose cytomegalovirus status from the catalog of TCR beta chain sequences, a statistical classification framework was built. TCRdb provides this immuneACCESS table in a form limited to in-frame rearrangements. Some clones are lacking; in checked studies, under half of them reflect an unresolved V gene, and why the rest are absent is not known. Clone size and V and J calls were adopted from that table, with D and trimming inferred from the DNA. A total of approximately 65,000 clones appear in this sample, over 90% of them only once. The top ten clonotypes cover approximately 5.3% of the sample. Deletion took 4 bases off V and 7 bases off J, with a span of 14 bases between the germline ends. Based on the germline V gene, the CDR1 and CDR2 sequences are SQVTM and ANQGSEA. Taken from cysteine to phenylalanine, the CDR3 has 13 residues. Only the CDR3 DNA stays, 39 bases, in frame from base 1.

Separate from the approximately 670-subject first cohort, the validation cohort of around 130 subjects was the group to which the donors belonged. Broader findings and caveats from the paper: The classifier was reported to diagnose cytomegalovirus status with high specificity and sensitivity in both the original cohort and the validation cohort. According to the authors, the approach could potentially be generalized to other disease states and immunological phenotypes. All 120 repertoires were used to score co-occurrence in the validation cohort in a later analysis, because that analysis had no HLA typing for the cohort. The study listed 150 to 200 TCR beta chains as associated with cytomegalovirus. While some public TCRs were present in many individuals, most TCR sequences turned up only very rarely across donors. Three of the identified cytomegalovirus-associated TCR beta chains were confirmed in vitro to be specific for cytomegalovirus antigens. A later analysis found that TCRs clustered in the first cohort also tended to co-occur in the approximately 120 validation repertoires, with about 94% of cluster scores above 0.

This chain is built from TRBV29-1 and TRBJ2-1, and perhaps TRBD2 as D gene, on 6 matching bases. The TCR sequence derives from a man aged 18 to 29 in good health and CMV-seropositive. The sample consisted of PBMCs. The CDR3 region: CSVVGGRWNEQFF. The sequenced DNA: TGCAGCGTTGTCGGGGGTAGATGGAATGAGCAGTTCTTC.